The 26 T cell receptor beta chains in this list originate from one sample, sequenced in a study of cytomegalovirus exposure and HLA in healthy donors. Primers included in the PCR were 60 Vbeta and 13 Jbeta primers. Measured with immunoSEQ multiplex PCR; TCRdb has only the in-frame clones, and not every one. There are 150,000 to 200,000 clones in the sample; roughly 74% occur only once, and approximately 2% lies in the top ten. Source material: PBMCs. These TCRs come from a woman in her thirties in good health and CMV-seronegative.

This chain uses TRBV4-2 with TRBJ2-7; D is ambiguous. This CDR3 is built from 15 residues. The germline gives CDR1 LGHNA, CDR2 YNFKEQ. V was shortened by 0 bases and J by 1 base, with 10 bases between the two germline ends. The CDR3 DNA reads TGTGCCAGCAGCCAAGATGAGGCTAGTTCCTACGAGCAGTACTTC. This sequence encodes CASSQDEASSYEQYF.

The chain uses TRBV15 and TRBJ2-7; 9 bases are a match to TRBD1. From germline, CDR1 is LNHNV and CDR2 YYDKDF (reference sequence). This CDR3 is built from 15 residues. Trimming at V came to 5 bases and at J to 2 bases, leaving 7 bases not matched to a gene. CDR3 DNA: TGTGCCACCAGCTTGTGGACAGGGGTTCCCTACGAGCAGTACTTC. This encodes CATSLWTGVPYEQYF.

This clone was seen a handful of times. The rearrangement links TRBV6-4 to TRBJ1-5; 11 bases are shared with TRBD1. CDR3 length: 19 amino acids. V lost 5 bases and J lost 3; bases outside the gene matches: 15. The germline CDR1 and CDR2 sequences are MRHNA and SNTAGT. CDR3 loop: CASSLRTGGERTYNQPQHF. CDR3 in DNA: TGTGCCAGCAGTCTCAGGACAGGGGGCGAGAGAACCTACAATCAGCCCCAGCATTTT.

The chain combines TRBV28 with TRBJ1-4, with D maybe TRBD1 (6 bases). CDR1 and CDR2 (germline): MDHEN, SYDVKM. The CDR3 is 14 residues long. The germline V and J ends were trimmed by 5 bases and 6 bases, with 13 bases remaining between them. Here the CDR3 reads CASSKRQGYEKLFF. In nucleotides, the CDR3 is TGTGCCAGCAGTAAGCGGCAGGGGTATGAAAAACTGTTTTTT. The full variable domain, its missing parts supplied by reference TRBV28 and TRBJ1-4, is DVKVTQSSRYLVKRTGEKVFLECVQDMDHENMFWYRQDPGLGLRLIYFSYDVKMKEKGDIPEGYSVSREKKERFSLILESASTNQTSMYLCASSKRQGYEKLFFGSGTQLSVL.

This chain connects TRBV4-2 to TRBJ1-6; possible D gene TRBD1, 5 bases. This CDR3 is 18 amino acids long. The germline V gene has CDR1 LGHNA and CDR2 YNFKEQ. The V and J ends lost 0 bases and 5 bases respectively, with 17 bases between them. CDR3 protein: CASSQDWGRAHHNSPLHF. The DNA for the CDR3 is TGTGCCAGCAGCCAAGACTGGGGCAGGGCGCATCATAATTCACCCCTCCACTTT.

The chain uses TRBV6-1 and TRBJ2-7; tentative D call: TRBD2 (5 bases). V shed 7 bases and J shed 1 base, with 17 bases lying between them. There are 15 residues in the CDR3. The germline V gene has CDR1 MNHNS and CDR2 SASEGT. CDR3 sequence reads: CASNPPSRGSYEQYF. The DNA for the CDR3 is TGTGCCAGCAACCCCCCGTCCCGGGGATCCTACGAGCAGTACTTC.

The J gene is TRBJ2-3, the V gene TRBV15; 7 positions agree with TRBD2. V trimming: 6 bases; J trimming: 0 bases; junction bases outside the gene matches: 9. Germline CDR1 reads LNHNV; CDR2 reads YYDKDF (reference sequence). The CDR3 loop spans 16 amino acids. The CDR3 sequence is CATRPGRGSSTDTQYF. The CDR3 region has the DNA TGTGCCACCAGGCCCGGCCGCGGGAGTAGCACAGATACGCAGTATTTT. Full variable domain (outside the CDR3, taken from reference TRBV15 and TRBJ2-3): DAMVIQNPRYQVTQFGKPVTLSCSQTLNHNVMYWYQQKSSQAPKLLFHYYDKDFNNEADTPDNFQSRRPNTSFCFLDIRSPGLGDTAMYLCATRPGRGSSTDTQYFGPGTRLTVL.

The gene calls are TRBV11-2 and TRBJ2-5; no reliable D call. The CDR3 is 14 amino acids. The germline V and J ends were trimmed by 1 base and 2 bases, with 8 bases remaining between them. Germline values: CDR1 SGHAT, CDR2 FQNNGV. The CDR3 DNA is TGTGCCAGCAGCTTAGGATCTAGACAAGAGACCCAGTACTTC. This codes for CASSLGSRQETQYF.

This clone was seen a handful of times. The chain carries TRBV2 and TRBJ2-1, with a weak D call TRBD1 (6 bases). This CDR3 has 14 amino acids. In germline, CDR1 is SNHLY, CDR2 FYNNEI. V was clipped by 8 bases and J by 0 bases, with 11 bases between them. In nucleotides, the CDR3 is TGTGCCAGCCGGGACACGAGCTCCTACAATGAGCAGTTCTTC. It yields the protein CASRDTSSYNEQFF.

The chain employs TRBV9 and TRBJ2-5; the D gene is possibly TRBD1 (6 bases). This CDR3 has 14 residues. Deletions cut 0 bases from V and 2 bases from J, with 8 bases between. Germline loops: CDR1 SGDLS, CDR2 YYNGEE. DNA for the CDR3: TGTGCCAGCAGCGTAGACAGGGTACAAGAGACCCAGTACTTC. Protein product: CASSVDRVQETQYF.

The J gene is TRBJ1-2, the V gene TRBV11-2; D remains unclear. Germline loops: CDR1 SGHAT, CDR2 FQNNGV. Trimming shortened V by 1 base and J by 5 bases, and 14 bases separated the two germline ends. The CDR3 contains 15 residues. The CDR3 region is CASSLVESSWYGYTF. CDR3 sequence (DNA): TGTGCCAGCAGCTTAGTGGAGTCAAGTTGGTATGGCTACACCTTC.

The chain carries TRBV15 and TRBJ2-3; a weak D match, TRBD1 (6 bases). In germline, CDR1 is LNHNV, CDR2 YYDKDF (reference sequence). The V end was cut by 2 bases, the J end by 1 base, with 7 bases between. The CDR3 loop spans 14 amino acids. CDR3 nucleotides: TGTGCCACCAGCAGAAGGACAGGCACAGATACGCAGTATTTT. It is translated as CATSRRTGTDTQYF.

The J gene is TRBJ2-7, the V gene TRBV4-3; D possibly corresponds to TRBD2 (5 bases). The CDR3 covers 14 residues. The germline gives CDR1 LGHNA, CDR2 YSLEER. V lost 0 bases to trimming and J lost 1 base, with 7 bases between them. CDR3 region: CASSQDAGSYEQYF. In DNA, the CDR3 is TGCGCCAGCAGCCAAGATGCGGGTTCCTACGAGCAGTACTTC.

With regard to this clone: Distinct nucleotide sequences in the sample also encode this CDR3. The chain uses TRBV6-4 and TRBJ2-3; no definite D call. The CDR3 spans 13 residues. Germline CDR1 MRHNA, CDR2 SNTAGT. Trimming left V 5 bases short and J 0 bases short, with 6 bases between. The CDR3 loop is CASSRASTDTQYF. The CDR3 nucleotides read TGTGCCAGCAGTAGAGCTAGCACAGATACGCAGTATTTT.

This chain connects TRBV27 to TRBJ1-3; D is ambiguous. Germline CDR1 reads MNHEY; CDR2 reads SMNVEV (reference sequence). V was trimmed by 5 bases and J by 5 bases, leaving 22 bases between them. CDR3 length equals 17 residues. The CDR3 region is CASSPHLPGASRNTIYF. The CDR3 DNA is TGTGCCAGCAGTCCGCACCTACCGGGAGCTTCCCGAAACACCATATATTTT.

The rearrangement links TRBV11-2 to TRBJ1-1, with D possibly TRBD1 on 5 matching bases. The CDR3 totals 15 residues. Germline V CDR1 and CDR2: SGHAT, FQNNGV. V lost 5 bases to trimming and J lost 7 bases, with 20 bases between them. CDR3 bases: TGTGCCAGCAGCACACTGGGGGGGAGAGCGCGTGAAGCTTTCTTT. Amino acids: CASSTLGGRAREAFF.

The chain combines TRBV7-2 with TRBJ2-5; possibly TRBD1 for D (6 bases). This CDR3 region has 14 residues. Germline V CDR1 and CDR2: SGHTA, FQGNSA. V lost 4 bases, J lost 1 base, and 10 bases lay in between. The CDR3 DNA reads TGTGCCAGCAGCTCCGGACAGATCCAAGAGACCCAGTACTTC. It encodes CASSSGQIQETQYF.

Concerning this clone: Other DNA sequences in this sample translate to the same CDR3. In nucleotides, the CDR3 is TGTGCCATCAGTGGTGGCAGTTCCTACGAGCAGTACTTC. As protein: CAISGGSSYEQYF. The chain uses TRBV10-3 and TRBJ2-7; D gene unclear. CDR3 length equals 13 residues. V was shortened by 4 bases and J by 1 base, with 8 bases between the two germline ends. CDR1 is ENHRY and CDR2 is SYGVKD in the germline V gene.

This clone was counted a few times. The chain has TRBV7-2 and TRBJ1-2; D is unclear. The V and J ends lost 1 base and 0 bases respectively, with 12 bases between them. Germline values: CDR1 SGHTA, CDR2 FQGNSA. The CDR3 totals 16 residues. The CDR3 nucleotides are TGTGCCAGCAGCTTAGTTGGGGAGCCCACTAACTATGGCTACACCTTC. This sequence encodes CASSLVGEPTNYGYTF.

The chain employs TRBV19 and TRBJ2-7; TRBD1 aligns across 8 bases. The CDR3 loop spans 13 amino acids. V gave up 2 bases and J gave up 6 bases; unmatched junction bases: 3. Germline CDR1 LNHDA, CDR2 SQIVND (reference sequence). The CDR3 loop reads CASSITGGGEQYF. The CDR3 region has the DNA TGTGCCAGTAGTATAACAGGGGGTGGCGAGCAGTACTTC.

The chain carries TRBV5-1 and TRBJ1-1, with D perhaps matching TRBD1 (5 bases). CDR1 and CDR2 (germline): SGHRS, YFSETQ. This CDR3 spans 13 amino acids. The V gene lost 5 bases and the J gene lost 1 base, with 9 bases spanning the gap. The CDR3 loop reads CASRSGQNTEAFF. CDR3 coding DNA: TGCGCCAGCAGATCCGGACAGAACACTGAAGCTTTCTTT.

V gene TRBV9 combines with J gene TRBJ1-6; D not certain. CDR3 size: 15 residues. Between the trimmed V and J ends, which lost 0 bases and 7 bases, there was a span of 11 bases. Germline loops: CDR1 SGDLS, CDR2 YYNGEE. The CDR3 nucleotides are TGTGCCAGCAGCGTAGAATACTTGGGCAATTCACCCCTCCACTTT. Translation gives CASSVEYLGNSPLHF.

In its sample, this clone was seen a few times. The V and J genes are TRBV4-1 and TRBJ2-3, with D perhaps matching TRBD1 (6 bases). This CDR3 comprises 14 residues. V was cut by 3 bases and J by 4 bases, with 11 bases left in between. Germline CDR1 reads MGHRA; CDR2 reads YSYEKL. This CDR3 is CASSHGQQSDTQYF. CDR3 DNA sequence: TGCGCCAGCAGCCACGGACAGCAGTCAGATACGCAGTATTTT.

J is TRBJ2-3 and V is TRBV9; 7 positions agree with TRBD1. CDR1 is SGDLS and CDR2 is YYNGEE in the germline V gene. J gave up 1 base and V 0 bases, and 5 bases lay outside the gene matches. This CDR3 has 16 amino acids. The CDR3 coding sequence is TGTGCCAGCAGCGTAGCCAGACAGGGTGGCACAGATACGCAGTATTTT. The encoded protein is CASSVARQGGTDTQYF.

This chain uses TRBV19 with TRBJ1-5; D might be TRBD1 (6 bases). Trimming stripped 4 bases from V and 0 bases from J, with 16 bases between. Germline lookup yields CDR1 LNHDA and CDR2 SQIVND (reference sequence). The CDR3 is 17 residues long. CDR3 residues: CASSSLTGLYSNQPQHF. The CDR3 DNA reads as TGTGCCAGTAGTAGCCTGACAGGACTCTATAGCAATCAGCCCCAGCATTTT.

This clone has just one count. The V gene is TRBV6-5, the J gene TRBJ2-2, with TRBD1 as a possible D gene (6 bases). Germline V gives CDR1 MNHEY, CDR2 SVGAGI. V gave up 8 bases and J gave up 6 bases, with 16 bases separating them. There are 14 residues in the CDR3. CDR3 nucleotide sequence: TGTGCCAGCCAAGTTACATCAGGGGCCGGGGAGCTGTTTTTT. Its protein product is CASQVTSGAGELFF.